These 8 T cell receptor beta chains were sequenced from one sample in a study of blood T cells in healthy people across ages. The authors ran a second PCR of roughly 7 to 11 cycles using a sample-barcoded 5' primer and a J-beta primer mix. TCRdb reprocessed the 5' RACE reads via MiXCR and lists one record per CDR3 protein. This table holds fewer than 900,000 distinct CDR3 sequences, roughly 43% found once. Sequenced: blood. The receptors were sampled from an older woman in good health.

The V and J genes are TRBV3-1 and TRBJ2-3; the D gene could be TRBD1 or TRBD2 (5 bases each). There are 15 residues in the CDR3. Trimming cost V 6 bases and J 2 bases, with 15 bases left between them. Germline loops: CDR1 LGHDT, CDR2 YNNKEL (reference sequence). The CDR3 loop is CASSQDGALTDTQYF. CDR3 coding DNA: TGTGCCAGCAGTCAGGACGGGGCCCTCACAGATACGCAGTATTTT.

This chain joins TRBV20-1 and TRBJ1-6; D unresolved. This CDR3 contains 15 residues. Trimming left V 3 bases short and J 0 bases short, with 9 bases between. Germline CDR1 is DFQATT and CDR2 is SNEGSKA (reference sequence). The CDR3 loop reads CSASPSSSYNSPLHF. The CDR3 nucleotides read TGCAGTGCTAGCCCCTCAAGCTCCTATAATTCACCCCTCCACTTT.

As for this clonotype: One end of the junction is discordant with germline, which a read error may explain. The genes are TRBV4-1 and TRBJ2-4; D perhaps matches TRBD2 (6 bases). The CDR3 loop spans 15 amino acids. Germline V gives CDR1 MGHRA, CDR2 YSYEKL. The CDR3 region has the DNA TGCGGCAGTAGCCAAGAGGACGGGGGTACCCACGAGCAGTATTTC. Protein sequence: CGSSQEDGGTHEQYF.

This clonotype appeared many times. This chain connects TRBV20-1 to TRBJ2-7; D call uncertain. Germline CDR1 and CDR2: DFQATT and SNEGSKA (reference sequence). Trimming stripped 0 bases from V and 4 bases from J, with 10 bases between. This CDR3 comprises 13 residues. The CDR3 nucleotides are TGCAGTGCTAGAGAGTTGCGCAGATACGAGCAGTACTTC. Translation gives CSARELRRYEQYF.

This chain joins TRBV20-1 and TRBJ1-4; no clear D gene. Germline V lookup: CDR1 DFQATT, CDR2 SNEGSKA (reference sequence). CDR3 length: 11 amino acids. V was trimmed by 1 base and J by 8 bases, leaving 5 bases between them. In DNA form, the CDR3 reads TGCAGTGCTAGAGTCCGAGAAAAACTGTTTTTT. Its translation: CSARVREKLFF.

The V gene is TRBV6-6, the J gene TRBJ2-4; 13 bases map to TRBD2. This CDR3 is 15 amino acids long. The J segment lost 13 bases and the V segment lost 7 bases, leaving 13 bases of the junction unmatched. The V gene's germline CDR1 is MNHNY and CDR2 SVGAGI (reference sequence). The CDR3 loop is CASTKRGTSGNEQYF. As DNA, the CDR3 is TGTGCCAGCACCAAAAGGGGGACTAGCGGGAATGAGCAGTACTTC.

V gene TRBV20-1 combines with J gene TRBJ1-5, with D maybe TRBD1 (5 bases). The V end lost 2 bases, the J end lost 2 bases, and 13 bases lay between the germline ends. Germline V gene lookup returns CDR1 DFQATT and CDR2 SNEGSKA (reference sequence). The CDR3 has 15 residues. The CDR3 region has the DNA TGCAGTGCTAGACAGGGAGCGAGAGGCAATCAGCCCCAGCATTTT. This gives the protein CSARQGARGNQPQHF.

The chain joins TRBV6-5 to TRBJ2-1; the match to TRBD2 covers 7 bases. The CDR3 covers 16 residues. The J segment lost 6 bases and the V segment lost 0 bases, leaving 8 bases of the junction unmatched. The germline V gene encodes CDR1 MNHEY and CDR2 SVGAGI. In nucleotides, the CDR3 is TGTGCCAGCAGTTACTCGAGTGGACTAGGAGGCAATGAGCAGTTCTTC. Its translation: CASSYSSGLGGNEQFF.